A single sample is the source of the 2 T cell receptor beta chains below, sequenced in a study of T cell responses to AZD1222 COVID-19 vaccine. This table comes from immunoSEQ multiplex PCR, and its TCRdb copy is limited to in-frame clones, with some not included. The sample includes some 130,000 clones, around 92% seen only once; the top ten take under 2%. This sample comprised peripheral blood, obtained 28 days after the second AZD1222 dose. These receptors all stem from an adult who received the AZD1222 COVID-19 vaccine.

The chain joins TRBV27 to TRBJ1-5; 10 bases align to TRBD1. Germline trimming cut 6 bases from V and 2 bases from J; bases unmatched to any gene: 7. CDR3 length: 16 residues. The germline V gene has CDR1 MNHEY and CDR2 SMNVEV (reference sequence). The CDR3 DNA reads as TGTGCCAGCAGACTCCTGGGGACAGGGGGCAATCAGCCCCAGCATTTT. Protein product: CASRLLGTGGNQPQHF.

This clone was seen just once. V gene TRBV5-1 combines with J gene TRBJ1-4, with 7 bases fitting TRBD1. The CDR3 is 16 amino acids. Germline V gene lookup returns CDR1 SGHRS and CDR2 YFSETQ. Losses at the gene ends were 3 bases for V and 6 bases for J; bases not matched to a gene: 11. The CDR3 sequence is CASSSNSGTVYEKLFF. The CDR3 DNA is TGCGCCAGCAGCTCTAACTCCGGGACAGTGTATGAAAAACTGTTTTTT.